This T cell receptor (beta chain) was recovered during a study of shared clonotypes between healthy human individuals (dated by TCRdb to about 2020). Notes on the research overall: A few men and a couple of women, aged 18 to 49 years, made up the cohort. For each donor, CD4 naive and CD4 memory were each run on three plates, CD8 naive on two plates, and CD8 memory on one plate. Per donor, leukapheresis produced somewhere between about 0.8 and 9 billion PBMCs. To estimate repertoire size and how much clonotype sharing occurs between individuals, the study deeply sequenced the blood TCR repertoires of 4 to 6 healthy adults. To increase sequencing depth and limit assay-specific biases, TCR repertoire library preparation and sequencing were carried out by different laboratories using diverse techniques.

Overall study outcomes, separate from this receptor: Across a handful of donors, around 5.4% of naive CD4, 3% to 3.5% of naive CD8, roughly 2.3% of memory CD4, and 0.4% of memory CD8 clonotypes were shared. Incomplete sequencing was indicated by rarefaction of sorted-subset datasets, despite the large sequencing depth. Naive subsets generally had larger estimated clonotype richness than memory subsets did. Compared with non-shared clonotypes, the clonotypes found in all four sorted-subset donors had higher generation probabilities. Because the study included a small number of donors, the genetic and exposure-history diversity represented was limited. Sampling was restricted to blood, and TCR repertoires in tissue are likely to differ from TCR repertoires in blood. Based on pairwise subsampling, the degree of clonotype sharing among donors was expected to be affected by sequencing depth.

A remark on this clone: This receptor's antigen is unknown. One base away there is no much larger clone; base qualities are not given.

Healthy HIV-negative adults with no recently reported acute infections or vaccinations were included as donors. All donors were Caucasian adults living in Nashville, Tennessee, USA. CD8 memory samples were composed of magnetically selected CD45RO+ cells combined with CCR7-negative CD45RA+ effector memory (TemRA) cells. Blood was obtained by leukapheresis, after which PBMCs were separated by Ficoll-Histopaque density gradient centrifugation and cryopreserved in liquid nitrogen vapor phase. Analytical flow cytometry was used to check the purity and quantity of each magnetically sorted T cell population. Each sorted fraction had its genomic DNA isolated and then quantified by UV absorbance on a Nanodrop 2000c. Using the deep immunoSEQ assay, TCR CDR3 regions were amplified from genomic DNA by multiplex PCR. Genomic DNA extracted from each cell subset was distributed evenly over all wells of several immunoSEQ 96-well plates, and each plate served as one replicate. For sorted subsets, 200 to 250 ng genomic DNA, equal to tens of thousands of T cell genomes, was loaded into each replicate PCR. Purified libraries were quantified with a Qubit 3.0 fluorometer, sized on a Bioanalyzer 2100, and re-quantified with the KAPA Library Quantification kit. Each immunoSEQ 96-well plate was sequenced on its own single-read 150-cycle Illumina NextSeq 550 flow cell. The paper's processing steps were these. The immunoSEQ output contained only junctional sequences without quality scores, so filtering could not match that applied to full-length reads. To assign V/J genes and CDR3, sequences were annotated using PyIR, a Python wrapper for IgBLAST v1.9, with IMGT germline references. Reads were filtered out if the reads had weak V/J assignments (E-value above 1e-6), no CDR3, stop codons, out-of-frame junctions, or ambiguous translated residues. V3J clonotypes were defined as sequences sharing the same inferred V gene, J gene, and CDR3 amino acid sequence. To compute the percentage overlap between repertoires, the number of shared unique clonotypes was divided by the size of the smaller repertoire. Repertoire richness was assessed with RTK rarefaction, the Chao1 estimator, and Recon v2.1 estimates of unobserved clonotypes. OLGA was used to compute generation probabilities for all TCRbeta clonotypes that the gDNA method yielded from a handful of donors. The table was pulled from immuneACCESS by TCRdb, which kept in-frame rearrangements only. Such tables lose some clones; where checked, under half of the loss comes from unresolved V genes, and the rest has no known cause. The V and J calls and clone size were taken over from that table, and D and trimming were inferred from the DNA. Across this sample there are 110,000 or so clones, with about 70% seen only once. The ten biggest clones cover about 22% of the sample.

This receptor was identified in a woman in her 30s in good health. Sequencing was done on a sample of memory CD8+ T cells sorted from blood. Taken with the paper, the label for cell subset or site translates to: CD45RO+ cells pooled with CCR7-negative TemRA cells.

CDR3 loop: CASSWGTAGNTIYF. The nucleotide sequence is given as TGCGCCAGCAGCTGGGGGACAGCTGGAAACACCATATATTTT. The chain is assembled from TRBV5-1 and TRBJ1-3; 7 central nucleotides agree with TRBD1. V is trimmed back by 3 bases and J by 2 bases, and the junction contains 2 bases that no gene match accounts for. Counted from cysteine to phenylalanine, this CDR3 has 14 amino acids. Just CDR3 DNA is preserved here, 42 bases in frame from base 1. Looking up the germline V gene yields CDR1 SGHRS and CDR2 YFSETQ.